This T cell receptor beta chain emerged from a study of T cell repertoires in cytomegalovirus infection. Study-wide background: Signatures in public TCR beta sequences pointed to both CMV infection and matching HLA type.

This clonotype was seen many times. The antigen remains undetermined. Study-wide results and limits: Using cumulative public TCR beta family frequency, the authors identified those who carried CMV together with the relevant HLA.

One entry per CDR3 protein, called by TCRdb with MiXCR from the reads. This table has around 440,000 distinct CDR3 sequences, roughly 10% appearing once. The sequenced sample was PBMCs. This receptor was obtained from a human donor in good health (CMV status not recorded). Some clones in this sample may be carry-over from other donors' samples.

CDR3 sequence reads: CASSFEDTQYF. Written as DNA, the CDR3 is TGTGCCAGCAGTTTTGAGGATACGCAGTATTTT. The rearrangement joins TRBV28 to TRBJ2-3; D is undetermined. V was clipped by 3 bases and J by 6 bases, with 4 bases between them. Germline CDR1 and CDR2: MDHEN and SYDVKM. There are 11 residues in the CDR3.